Listed below are T cell receptor beta chains from one sample, sequenced in a study of CD8 T cells in ankylosing spondylitis. TCRdb analysed the 5' RACE reads with MiXCR anew, one entry per CDR3 protein. The sample consists of about 220,000 distinct CDR3 sequences, around 7.9% of them appearing once. Material: blood, either unsorted or a sorted T cell fraction (not recorded which). These receptors originate from a male donor with ankylosing spondylitis. The CDR3 runs from the conserved cysteine through the conserved F or W. Fields, in order: clone size, V gene, D gene, J gene, CDR3 DNA, CDR3 protein. A D gene is named only where the DNA matches it firmly. Part of the rows lack a size; the others show once, few, many or a class for expanded clones.

size: NA
V: TRBV5-5
D: NA
J: TRBJ2-1
DNA: TGTGCCAGCAGCTCTAGGGCGGGGGCCAGCTCCTACAATGAGCAGTTCTTC
CDR3: CASSSRAGASSYNEQFF

size: NA
V: TRBV7-8
D: NA
J: TRBJ2-1
DNA: TGTGCCAGCAGCTCCGATCAGGTAAACTCCTACAATGAGCAGTTCTTC
CDR3: CASSSDQVNSYNEQFF

size: many
V: TRBV5-5
D: NA
J: TRBJ1-1
DNA: TGTGCCAGCAGCTTGGAACAGATGACCACTGAAGCTTTCTTT
CDR3: CASSLEQMTTEAFF

size: many
V: TRBV4-3
D: NA
J: TRBJ2-1
DNA: TGCGCCAGCAGCCAAGAGGGTGTATACAATGAGCAGTTCTTC
CDR3: CASSQEGVYNEQFF

size: many
V: TRBV5-6
D: NA
J: TRBJ1-1
DNA: TGTGCCAGCACCCGATGGGACAATGAAGCTTTCTTT
CDR3: CASTRWDNEAFF

size: many
V: TRBV3-1
D: NA
J: TRBJ1-1
DNA: TGTGCCAGCAGCCAAGGCCCGGGACTACCTTTTGAAGCTTTCTTT
CDR3: CASSQGPGLPFEAFF

size: few
V: TRBV2
D: NA
J: TRBJ2-1
DNA: TGTGCCAGCAGTGTCGCAGGGCGGCAGTTCTTC
CDR3: CASSVAGRQFF

size: NA
V: TRBV4-1
D: TRBD1
J: TRBJ2-3
DNA: TGCGCCAGCAGCCCCGGACAGGGGGTTGGAGATACGCAGTATTTT
CDR3: CASSPGQGVGDTQYF

size: NA
V: TRBV27
D: NA
J: TRBJ1-1
DNA: TGTGCCAGCAGTTCAGGGACCCCGAACACTGAAGCTTTCTTT
CDR3: CASSSGTPNTEAFF

size: many
V: TRBV12-3/TRBV12-4
D: NA
J: TRBJ2-7
DNA: TGTGCCAGCAGCTCCCAGGGAATCGCGGGGAACGAGCAGTACTTC
CDR3: CASSSQGIAGNEQYF

size: many
V: TRBV29-1
D: TRBD1
J: TRBJ1-1
DNA: TGCAGCGGTAGGGACAGGGGGCTCGGAGGGAACACTGAAGCTTTCTTT
CDR3: CSGRDRGLGGNTEAFF

size: many
V: TRBV20-1
D: NA
J: TRBJ1-6
DNA: TGCAGTGCTAGAGAGGGCGTCCCGAATTCACCCCTCCACTTT
CDR3: CSAREGVPNSPLHF

size: many
V: TRBV3-1
D: NA
J: TRBJ2-1
DNA: TGTGCCAGCAGCCAAGATTTGATGGGGACTCGACCTACCTACAATGAGCAGTTCTTC
CDR3: CASSQDLMGTRPTYNEQFF

size: many
V: TRBV25-1
D: NA
J: TRBJ2-1
DNA: TGTGCCAGCGGTACGGGGGGCAGTGAGCAGTTCTTC
CDR3: CASGTGGSEQFF

size: NA
V: TRBV7-9
D: NA
J: TRBJ1-1
DNA: TGTGCCAGCAGTCTGGACAGCAGGAACACTGAAGCTTTCTTT
CDR3: CASSLDSRNTEAFF

size: few
V: TRBV4-2
D: TRBD1
J: TRBJ2-5
DNA: TGTGCCAGCAGCCAAGATCTGTCGGGACAGGGCATTTTC
CDR3: CASSQDLSGQGIF

size: few
V: TRBV5-1
D: TRBD1
J: TRBJ2-5
DNA: TGCGCCAGCACACCGACAGGGGGCAAACAAGAGACCCAGTACTTC
CDR3: CASTPTGGKQETQYF

size: NA
V: TRBV27
D: NA
J: TRBJ2-2
DNA: TGTGCCAGCAGTTTCGAACAGGGATTAATCACCGGGGAGCTGTTTTTT
CDR3: CASSFEQGLITGELFF

size: NA
V: TRBV20-1
D: TRBD2
J: TRBJ2-2
DNA: TGCAGTGCTAGTGTGGCGGGAGGTTGGACCGGGGAGCTGTTTTTT
CDR3: CSASVAGGWTGELFF

size: many
V: TRBV7-9
D: NA
J: TRBJ2-7
DNA: TGTGCCAGCAAAGGGTTGGAGAACTACGAGCAGTACTTC
CDR3: CASKGLENYEQYF

size: NA
V: TRBV6-2/TRBV6-3
D: NA
J: TRBJ2-1
DNA: TGTGCCAGCAGTTTCGTGGGGAGCAATGAGCAGTTCTTC
CDR3: CASSFVGSNEQFF

size: many
V: TRBV10-2
D: NA
J: TRBJ1-5
DNA: TGCGCCAGCAGTGAGTATGGAACTAATCAGCCCCAGCATTTT
CDR3: CASSEYGTNQPQHF

size: NA
V: TRBV29-1
D: TRBD2
J: TRBJ2-1
DNA: TGCAGCGGAAGCGGGGGGGCTAACTACAATGAGCAGTTCTTC
CDR3: CSGSGGANYNEQFF